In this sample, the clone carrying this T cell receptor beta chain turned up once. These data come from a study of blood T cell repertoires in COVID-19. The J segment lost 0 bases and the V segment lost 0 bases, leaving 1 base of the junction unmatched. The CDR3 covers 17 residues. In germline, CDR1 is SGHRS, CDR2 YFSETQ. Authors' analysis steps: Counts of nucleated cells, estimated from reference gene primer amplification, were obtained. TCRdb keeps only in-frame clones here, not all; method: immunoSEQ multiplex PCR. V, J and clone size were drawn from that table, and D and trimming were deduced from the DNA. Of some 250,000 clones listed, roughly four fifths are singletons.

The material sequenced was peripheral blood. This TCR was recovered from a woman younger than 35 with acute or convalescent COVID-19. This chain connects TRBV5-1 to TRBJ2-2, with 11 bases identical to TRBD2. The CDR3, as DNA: TGCGCCAGCAGCTTGGCTAGCGGGAGGTCGAACACCGGGGAGCTGTTTTTT. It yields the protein CASSLASGRSNTGELFF.